This paragraph covers one T cell receptor (beta chain) sequence. Its antigen is undetermined. At one end the junction does not follow the germline gene, possibly because of a read error. This record belongs to a study of cytomegalovirus exposure and HLA in healthy donors. Study details: Earlier, 110 million or so unique TCR beta sequences were recovered from around 200 million T cells by an analysis.

Study results and caveats: Published work reported that the classifier diagnosed cytomegalovirus status with high specificity and sensitivity.

Germline CDR1 MNHNY, CDR2 SVGAGI (reference sequence). There are 13 residues in the CDR3. PCR primers comprised 60 Vbeta and 13 Jbeta primers. Sequencing used immunoSEQ multiplex PCR; TCRdb keeps in-frame clones, though not all of them. The repertoire holds around 190,000 clones, with about 81% as singletons. The receptor was isolated from a man aged 18 to 29 in good health and CMV-seronegative. Sample: PBMCs. The chain joins TRBV6-6 to TRBJ2-7; no clear D gene. The CDR3 region has the DNA TGTGCCAGCAGTCACTCTCCGGTTGACGAGCAGTACTTC. Its translation is CASSHSPVDEQYF.